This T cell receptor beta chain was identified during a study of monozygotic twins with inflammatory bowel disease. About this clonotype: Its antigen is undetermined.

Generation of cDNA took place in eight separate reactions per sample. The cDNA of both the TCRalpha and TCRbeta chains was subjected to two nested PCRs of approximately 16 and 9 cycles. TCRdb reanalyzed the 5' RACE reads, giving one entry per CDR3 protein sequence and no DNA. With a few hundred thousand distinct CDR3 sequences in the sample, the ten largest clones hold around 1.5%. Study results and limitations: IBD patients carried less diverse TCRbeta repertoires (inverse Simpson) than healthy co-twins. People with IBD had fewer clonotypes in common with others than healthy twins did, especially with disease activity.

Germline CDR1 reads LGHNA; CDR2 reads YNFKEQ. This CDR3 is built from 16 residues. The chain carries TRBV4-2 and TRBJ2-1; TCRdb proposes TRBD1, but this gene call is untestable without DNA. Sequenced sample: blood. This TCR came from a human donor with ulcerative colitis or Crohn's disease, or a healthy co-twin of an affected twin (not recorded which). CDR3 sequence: CASSQLTGGSYNEQFF.